One and the same sample provided the 18 T cell receptor beta chains below, sequenced in a study of identical twins. One entry per CDR3 protein, called by TCRdb with MiXCR from the 5' RACE reads. The profile shows some 560,000 distinct CDR3 sequences, 9.5% to 10% of them singletons. These sequences were also reported in another study, on yellow fever vaccine responses in identical twins.

The sequenced sample was PBMCs. The receptors stem from a woman aged 18-35 years in good health.

A few counts support this clonotype. The V and J genes are TRBV3-1 and TRBJ2-7; perhaps D is TRBD1 or TRBD2 (6 bases each). The CDR3 consists of 14 residues. V lost 0 bases to trimming and J lost 5 bases, with 11 bases between them. From germline, CDR1 is LGHDT and CDR2 YNNKEL (reference sequence). The CDR3 DNA is TGTGCCAGCAGCCAAGATCGGGGGCTGGACGAGCAGTACTTC. It is translated as CASSQDRGLDEQYF.

Only a few counts were recorded for this clonotype. The rearrangement joins TRBV9 to TRBJ2-2, with 7 nucleotides matching TRBD1. Trimming took 4 bases from V and 2 from J; bases not matched to a gene: 8. Germline CDR1 SGDLS, CDR2 YYNGEE. This CDR3 has 16 residues. CDR3 sequence reads: CASSTAGTDNTGELFF. Written as DNA, the CDR3 is TGTGCCAGCAGCACGGCCGGGACAGATAACACCGGGGAGCTGTTTTTT. Full variable domain (remainder filled in from reference TRBV9 and TRBJ2-2): DSGVTQTPKHLITATGQRVTLRCSPRSGDLSVYWYQQSLDQGLQFLIQYYNGEERAKGNILERFSAQQFPDLHSELNLSSLELGDSALYFCASSTAGTDNTGELFFGEGSRLTVL.

This clonotype turned up a few times. The chain employs TRBV20-1 and TRBJ2-1; D remains ambiguous. The CDR3 runs 13 residues. Germline CDR1 DFQATT, CDR2 SNEGSKA (reference sequence). Trimming took 1 base from V and 7 from J, leaving 11 bases between them. In DNA, the CDR3 is TGCAGTGCTAGAGGGCCCGGTGGTAATGAGCAGTTCTTC. This gives the protein CSARGPGGNEQFF.

The gene calls are TRBV3-1 and TRBJ2-1, with 14 bases matching TRBD2. The CDR3 is made up of 16 amino acids. Trimming took 4 bases from V and 10 from J; bases not matched to a gene: 9. Germline V gene lookup returns CDR1 LGHDT and CDR2 YNNKEL (reference sequence). The CDR3 DNA follows: TGTGCCAGCAGCCCGGGACTAGCGGGGGCTGGAGGGGAGCAGTTCTTC. Translating it yields CASSPGLAGAGGEQFF.

In its sample, this clonotype was seen many times. This chain connects TRBV20-1 to TRBJ2-7, with TRBD2 identical over 13 bases. Trimming took 6 bases from V and 7 from J; bases not matched to a gene: 15. CDR1 is DFQATT, CDR2 SNEGSKA, per germline (reference sequence). This CDR3 comprises 16 residues. This CDR3 is CSAQGGVGLAGREQYF. In DNA form, the CDR3 reads TGCAGTGCCCAGGGGGGTGTGGGACTAGCGGGGAGAGAGCAGTACTTC.

The sample holds many counts of this clonotype. The CDR3 coding sequence is TGCAGCGTTGAGTCCAGGGGTAACATTCAGTACTTC. Its protein is CSVESRGNIQYF. This chain uses TRBV29-1 with TRBJ2-4; D is perhaps TRBD1 (6 bases). V shed 3 bases and J shed 7 bases, with 10 bases lying between them. This CDR3 comprises 12 residues. The germline CDR1 and CDR2 sequences are SQVTM and ANQGSEA.

This clonotype occurred many times. V and J are TRBV9 and TRBJ2-2, with D possibly matching TRBD2 (5 bases). The V gene lost 3 bases and the J gene lost 0 bases, with 12 bases spanning the gap. The CDR3 runs 16 residues. Germline V CDR1 and CDR2: SGDLS, YYNGEE. CDR3 sequence: CASSETGIANTGELFF. CDR3 nucleotide sequence: TGTGCCAGCAGCGAAACGGGAATAGCGAACACCGGGGAGCTGTTTTTT.

The table lists this clonotype with many counts. The rearrangement joins TRBV11-1 to TRBJ2-5, with 7 bases identical to TRBD1. This CDR3 region has 15 residues. The V gene end was trimmed by 4 bases and the J gene end by 3 bases; junction bases not matched to a gene: 8. Germline V lookup: CDR1 SGHAT, CDR2 FQDESV (reference sequence). DNA of the CDR3: TGTGCCAGCAGCTACTCCTCCGGGACAGAAGAGACCCAGTACTTC. It codes for CASSYSSGTEETQYF.

This clonotype was counted many times. The chain joins TRBV5-1 to TRBJ2-1, with 7 nucleotides matching TRBD2. Germline CDR1 is SGHRS and CDR2 is YFSETQ. V dropped 0 bases and J dropped 14; count of bases not matched to a gene: 11. This CDR3 has 14 amino acids. The DNA for the CDR3 is TGCGCCAGCAGCTTGGATCTGCGGGGGACGGATAAGTTCTTC. It codes for CASSLDLRGTDKFF.

This clonotype has at least ten counts. The J gene is TRBJ2-7, the V gene TRBV19; possibly TRBD1 for D (5 bases). The germline V gene encodes CDR1 LNHDA and CDR2 SQIVND (reference sequence). Between the trimmed V and J ends, which lost 6 bases and 0 bases, there was a span of 9 bases. The CDR3 runs 13 residues. The CDR3 nucleotides are TGTGCCAGTAGCACGGACACCTCCTACGAGCAGTACTTC. Residues: CASSTDTSYEQYF.

This clonotype was seen more than once but under ten times. This chain connects TRBV7-9 to TRBJ2-7; maybe TRBD1 (5 bases). Per the germline V gene, CDR1 is SEHNR and CDR2 is FQNEAQ (reference sequence). This CDR3 is 11 amino acids long. V gave up 5 bases and J gave up 7 bases, with 9 bases separating them. The CDR3 loop reads CASSAGWEQYF. The CDR3 DNA follows: TGTGCCAGCAGCGCAGGGTGGGAGCAGTACTTC.

CDR3 DNA: TGTGCCAGCAGTGAGGGTGGTAAAGCGGGCAATGAGCAGTTCTTC. Protein product: CASSEGGKAGNEQFF. J is TRBJ2-1 and V is TRBV2, with a weak D call TRBD2 (6 bases). The V end lost 3 bases, the J end lost 6 bases, and 15 bases lay between the germline ends. CDR3 length: 15 residues. CDR1 is SNHLY and CDR2 is FYNNEI in the germline V gene.

The sample holds many counts of this clonotype. The rearrangement links TRBV2 to TRBJ2-7; D unresolved. Germline V gives CDR1 SNHLY, CDR2 FYNNEI. V lost 3 bases, J lost 3 bases, and 12 bases lay in between. The CDR3 runs 14 residues. CDR3 in amino acids: CASSDTITLYEQYF. The DNA for the CDR3 is TGTGCCAGCAGTGATACTATCACACTCTACGAGCAGTACTTC.

The table lists this clonotype with a few counts. The V gene is TRBV6-2 or TRBV6-3, the J gene TRBJ2-3, with 8 bases matching TRBD2. This CDR3 has 15 amino acids. Trimming took 10 bases from V and 3 from J; bases not matched to a gene: 12. Germline V CDR1 and CDR2: MNHEY, SVGEGT. CDR3 region: CATLPAGGGTDTQYF. The CDR3 DNA is TGTGCCACCCTACCGGCGGGAGGAGGAACAGATACGCAGTATTTT.

This clonotype was counted many times. V and J are TRBV24-1 and TRBJ1-4; D gene uncertain. V was shortened by 11 bases and J by 5 bases, with 20 bases between the two germline ends. The V gene's germline CDR1 is KGHDR and CDR2 SFDVKD. The CDR3 contains 15 residues. CDR3 bases: TGTGCCAGCCTCACCGTCTTCGACCTAAATGAAAAACTGTTTTTT. Translating it yields CASLTVFDLNEKLFF.

CDR3 DNA: TGTGCCAGCAGGCTCGACATTTATAGCGGGGGCCCCAAACCGATCAGTGAGCAGTTCTTC. Its translation: CASRLDIYSGGPKPISEQFF. The chain has TRBV6-4 and TRBJ2-1; 9 positions match TRBD2. In germline, CDR1 is MRHNA, CDR2 SNTAGT. The ends lost 6 bases at V and 9 bases at J; junction bases unmatched: 27. The CDR3 consists of 20 residues.

This clonotype was detected a few times. The chain carries TRBV25-1 and TRBJ1-2; 7 nucleotides line up with TRBD1. J lost 3 bases, V lost 8 bases, and 3 bases had no gene match. Germline CDR1 and CDR2: MGHDK and SYGVNS. This CDR3 region has 12 residues. CDR3 residues: CASVQGDYGYTF. The CDR3 nucleotides are TGTGCCAGCGTTCAGGGGGACTATGGCTACACCTTC.

The chain is built from TRBV7-3 and TRBJ2-1, with D unresolved. Looked up from germline, CDR1 is SGHTA and CDR2 is FQGTGA. The CDR3 consists of 14 residues. Trimming cost V 5 bases and J 10 bases, with 18 bases left between them. CDR3 nucleotides: TGTGCCAGCAGCCCGGAATCATGGACCGAAGAGCAGTTCTTC. It codes for CASSPESWTEEQFF.